This entry is about one TCR beta chain. The target of this receptor is not known. Base qualities are not at hand, and no much larger clone is one base apart. These data belong to a study of T cell responses to AZD1222 COVID-19 vaccine (dated by TCRdb to about 2021). Study-level background: Because spike-specific TCR depth and breadth did not differ between the two schedules, AZD1222 recipients who got a second dose at roughly 4 weeks were pooled with those who got a second dose at roughly 12 weeks. A total of over 230 trial participants underwent TCR sequencing, of whom some 210 received two doses of AZD1222 and 26 received two doses of the MenACWY control vaccine. Trial participants were enrolled by age into 18-55, 56-69 and 70-plus year subgroups, with approximately 160, 26 and 62 TCR-sequenced participants respectively.

The CDR3 regions of human TCRbeta chains were analyzed by immunosequencing. In the paper's pipeline: TCRs in the repertoires were matched against a reference library of SARS-CoV-2-specific TCRs that had been generated with the MIRA antigen-specificity platform. Breadth was defined as the fraction of unique TCRs that were SARS-CoV-2-associated. Depth was defined as the fraction of total T cells that were SARS-CoV-2-associated. Using the MIRA data, each spike-specific TCR was mapped to the spike region that the TCR reacts to and placed in a CD4 or CD8 class. Log10-transformed breadth and depth values were compared by one-way ANOVA with Sidak's multiple comparisons tests. Not all clones reach the TCRdb copy of this immuneACCESS table, which keeps in-frame sequences only. Checked studies attribute under half of the gap to unresolved V genes and leave the rest unexplained. V and J calls plus clone size are reproduced from that table; the DNA served to infer D and trimming. The sample profile shows around 120,000 clones; more than 75% of them were found once. The top ten hold approximately 1.2% of the sample.

From the germline V gene (reference sequence), CDR1 is LNHDA and CDR2 is SQIVND. The CDR3 sequence holds 16 residues, the cysteine and phenylalanine included. Only the CDR3 portion is preserved as DNA: 48 bases, with reading frame beginning at the first base. Relative to germline, V is 0 bases shorter and J is 6 bases shorter, with 14 bases between their ends. This specimen's time point label, interpreted: baseline before first vaccination. Vaccinee samples were obtained from the UK trials COV001 and COV002, which included a single-blind randomized controlled phase 2/3 trial of AZD1222 (ChAdOx1 nCoV-19) in healthy adults. For TCRbeta chain sequencing, PBMC samples from trial participants were taken at day 0 and at day 28 after the second dose. The research as a whole found: Conclusions about previously exposed vaccinees were limited because only 6 or 7 AZD1222 recipients were SARS-CoV-2 seropositive at baseline. CD4 TCRs associated with the vaccine covered the entire spike protein, and the dominant responses were in regions 160-218 and 743-854. Epitopes outside the regions mutated in the B.1.351 and B.1.1.7 variants were reportedly recognized by nearly half of the unique spike-specific TCRs. Spike-specific TCR breadth and depth rose significantly after two AZD1222 doses compared with day 0 and with MenACWY recipients. In the small 56-69-year group, the increase in depth fell short of significance, most likely because of low power. Because no day 14 peak-response samples were available, the repertoires could be characterized only after the peak T cell response. Participants were mostly white British and included more females than males, and it was suggested by the authors that clonal diversity may have been underestimated.

Recombination linked TRBV19 to TRBJ1-4; the D gene is possibly TRBD1, with 6 bases matching. The TCR originated in an adult in good health. The source material was peripheral blood, sampled on day 0 of AZD1222 vaccination. The base sequence is TGTGCCAGTAGTATAGAGGGGGCGCATACGGATGAAAAACTGTTTTTT. Its protein is CASSIEGAHTDEKLFF. Reference TRBV19 and TRBJ1-4 proteins supply the regions before and after the CDR3; the full variable domain is: DGGITQSPKYLFRKEGQNVTLSCEQNLNHDAMYWYRQDPGQGLRLIYYSQIVNDFQKGDIAEGYSVSREKKESFPLTVTSAQKNPTAFYLCASSIEGAHTDEKLFFGSGTQLSVL.